This is a list of T cell receptor beta chains from one sample in a study of shared clonotypes between healthy human individuals. Clones were sequenced by immunoSEQ multiplex PCR, and TCRdb holds only the in-frame ones, with some missing. Of roughly 640,000 clones listed, roughly 97% are singletons. The specimen sequenced was naive CD4+ T cells sorted from blood. Receptors originate from a woman in her twenties or thirties in good health. Each CDR3 is given with its conserved first and last residue. The order of the fields is CDR3 length, clone size, D gene, J gene, V gene, CDR3 protein, CDR3 DNA. The D gene is left open where the match is weak. Size is stated for part of the rows, as once, few or many counts, or as a class when the clone is expanded.

13,-,-,TRBJ2-7,TRBV27,CASSQSPSYEQYF,TGTGCCAGCAGCCAGTCTCCCTCCTACGAGCAGTACTTC
16,once,-,TRBJ2-3,TRBV5-8,CASSPGRVGSTDTQYF,TGTGCCAGCAGCCCGGGACGGGTAGGGTCCACAGATACGCAGTATTTT
16,once,-,TRBJ2-7,TRBV18,CASSPATNRYTGEQYF,TGTGCCAGCTCACCTGCTACGAATAGGTATACGGGCGAGCAGTACTTC
11,-,-,TRBJ2-1,TRBV20-1,CSQSSYNEQFF,TGCAGCCAAAGCTCCTACAATGAGCAGTTCTTC
14,-,-,TRBJ1-1,TRBV4-2,CASSQEGLNTEAFF,TGTGCCAGCAGCCAAGAAGGTCTGAACACTGAAGCTTTCTTT
13,-,TRBD1,TRBJ1-2,TRBV5-1,CASSVQGEHGYTF,TGCGCCAGCAGCGTACAGGGGGAGCATGGCTACACCTTC
15,-,-,TRBJ2-2,TRBV9,CASSASGGVTGELFF,TGTGCCAGCAGTGCAAGCGGAGGAGTCACCGGGGAGCTGTTTTTT
15,-,-,TRBJ2-7,TRBV15,CATSRDGQQGGEQYF,TGTGCCACCAGCAGAGATGGCCAGCAGGGGGGCGAGCAGTACTTC
17,-,TRBD2,TRBJ2-3,TRBV7-9,CASSLGLAGARTDTQYF,TGTGCCAGCAGCTTAGGGCTAGCGGGAGCACGCACAGATACGCAGTATTTT
13,-,-,TRBJ2-3,TRBV10-1,CASSEGARDTQYF,TGCGCCAGCAGTGAAGGGGCGCGGGATACGCAGTATTTT
13,-,TRBD2,TRBJ2-1,TRBV5-1,CASAQGGPHEQFF,TGCGCCAGCGCTCAGGGAGGGCCGCATGAGCAGTTCTTC
14,-,TRBD2,TRBJ2-7,TRBV25-1,CASSNSGTSGSMDF,TGTGCCAGCAGTAATTCCGGGACTAGCGGGAGTATGGACTTC
12,-,-,TRBJ1-4,TRBV28,CASSLDREKLFF,TGTGCCAGCAGTTTAGACAGAGAAAAACTGTTTTTT
13,-,-,TRBJ1-2,TRBV6-5,CASSYGGRNGYTF,TGTGCCAGCAGTTATGGGGGGAGGAATGGCTACACCTTC
14,-,-,TRBJ1-3,TRBV6-1,CASSESGSGNTIYF,TGTGCCAGCAGTGAGTCAGGGAGTGGAAACACCATATATTTT
12,-,-,TRBJ2-3,TRBV18,CASTTSTDTQYF,TGTGCCAGCACCACTAGCACAGATACGCAGTATTTT
15,once,TRBD1,TRBJ2-1,TRBV7-9,CASRDRTGRLSEQFF,TGTGCCAGCAGGGATAGGACAGGGAGATTAAGTGAGCAGTTCTTC
15,-,-,TRBJ1-2,TRBV5-1,CASAREGRRGYGYTF,TGCGCCAGCGCAAGAGAGGGTCGTAGGGGCTATGGCTACACCTTC
16,-,-,TRBJ2-7,TRBV4-1,CASSQDGLARFTEQYF,TGCGCCAGCAGCCAAGACGGCCTAGCGAGGTTTACGGAGCAGTACTTC
15,-,-,TRBJ1-5,TRBV19,CASSIGRQGGQPQHF,TGTGCCAGTAGTATAGGGCGGCAGGGTGGCCAGCCCCAGCATTTT
14,-,-,TRBJ1-2,TRBV6-1,CASLPPSGVKGYTF,TGTGCCAGTCTTCCCCCTTCGGGGGTTAAGGGCTACACCTTC
15,-,-,TRBJ2-1,TRBV10-1,CASRQRWARKDEQFF,TGCGCCAGCAGACAGAGGTGGGCTAGAAAGGATGAGCAGTTCTTC
19,-,TRBD1,TRBJ2-1,TRBV27,CASSLNRGFLSYRFDEQFF,TGTGCCAGCAGCCTAAACAGGGGTTTCCTTTCATACCGTTTCGATGAGCAGTTCTTC
12,-,-,TRBJ2-5,TRBV21-1,CASRGRSGEQYF,TGTGCCAGCCGAGGTCGGTCGGGAGAGCAGTACTTC
15,-,TRBD1,TRBJ1-2,TRBV5-4,CASRNPGQGDYGYTF,TGTGCCAGCAGAAATCCGGGACAGGGTGACTATGGCTACACCTTC
15,-,-,TRBJ2-1,TRBV11-2,CASNGLSETYNEQFF,TGTGCCAGCAACGGACTTTCCGAAACCTACAATGAGCAGTTCTTC
17,once,-,TRBJ1-4,TRBV4-2,CASSRTRQGGSNEKLFF,TGTGCCAGCAGCAGGACCCGCCAAGGGGGGTCTAATGAAAAACTGTTTTTT
15,-,TRBD1,TRBJ1-2,TRBV28,CASSAPGQVIYGYTF,TGTGCCAGCAGTGCCCCGGGACAGGTTATCTATGGCTACACCTTC
16,-,-,TRBJ2-3,TRBV9,CASSVVRTNSTDTQYF,TGTGCCAGCAGCGTAGTTCGGACTAACAGCACAGATACGCAGTATTTT
14,-,-,TRBJ2-7,TRBV28,CASRTSGYIDEQYF,TGTGCCAGCAGGACTTCAGGGTATATCGACGAGCAGTACTTC
15,-,-,TRBJ1-1,TRBV18,CASSPPRALNTEAFF,TGTGCCAGCTCACCACCCCGGGCTTTGAACACTGAAGCTTTCTTT
13,few,-,TRBJ1-2,TRBV10-3,CAISEIRGNGYTF,TGTGCCATCAGTGAGATAAGGGGGAATGGCTACACCTTC
15,-,TRBD1,TRBJ2-7,TRBV29-1,CSVEGTRGQSYEQYF,TGCAGCGTTGAGGGAACTAGGGGACAGTCCTACGAGCAGTACTTC
15,-,TRBD1,TRBJ1-5,TRBV28,CASNFRDRGPQPQHF,TGTGCCAGCAACTTTCGGGACAGGGGCCCTCAGCCCCAGCATTTT
15,-,TRBD1,TRBJ1-2,TRBV19,CASNDRVTALAGYTF,TGTGCCAGTAACGACAGGGTTACCGCGCTGGCTGGCTACACCTTC
13,few,TRBD1,TRBJ2-7,TRBV28,CASRGQQTYEQYF,TGTGCCAGCAGGGGACAGCAGACCTACGAGCAGTACTTC
14,-,TRBD1,TRBJ2-7,TRBV7-8,CASSRTGPSYEQYF,TGTGCCAGCAGTCGGACAGGGCCCTCCTACGAGCAGTACTTC
18,-,TRBD1,TRBJ1-1,TRBV10-2,CASSELLQGGTTGAEAFF,TGCGCCAGCAGTGAGTTACTGCAGGGGGGCACGACAGGAGCTGAAGCTTTCTTT
13,-,-,TRBJ2-3,TRBV2,CASSAPWTDTQYF,TGTGCCAGCAGTGCCCCCTGGACAGATACGCAGTATTTT
13,-,TRBD1,TRBJ2-3,TRBV7-3,CASRGQGTDTQYF,TGTGCCAGCAGAGGACAGGGGACAGATACGCAGTATTTT
12,-,-,TRBJ1-5,TRBV28,CASSFVLEPQHF,TGTGCCAGCAGTTTTGTTCTGGAGCCCCAGCATTTT
11,-,-,TRBJ1-1,TRBV6-5,CASTKESEAFF,TGTGCCAGCACCAAGGAGAGTGAAGCTTTCTTT
14,once,-,TRBJ2-3,TRBV2,CASSELGTTDTQYF,TGTGCCAGCAGCGAGCTCGGGACCACAGATACGCAGTATTTT
14,-,-,TRBJ1-5,TRBV6-1,CASSESWGIQPQHF,TGTGCCAGCAGTGAGTCTTGGGGGATCCAGCCCCAGCATTTT
15,-,TRBD2,TRBJ2-5,TRBV5-1,CASSLGLSGEETQYF,TGCGCCAGCAGCTTGGGGCTTAGCGGGGAAGAGACCCAGTACTTC
15,-,-,TRBJ2-3,TRBV10-3,CAISEGGVSTDTQYF,TGTGCCATCAGTGAGGGCGGGGTAAGCACAGATACGCAGTATTTT
15,-,TRBD2,TRBJ2-5,TRBV5-1,CASSSGTSAQETQYF,TGCGCCAGCAGCTCCGGGACTAGCGCACAAGAGACCCAGTACTTC
14,-,-,TRBJ2-5,TRBV6-1,CASSEQRAGETQYF,TGTGCCAGCAGTGAGCAGCGGGCGGGTGAGACCCAGTACTTC
13,-,-,TRBJ2-1,TRBV2,CASSDQIYNEQFF,TGTGCCAGCAGTGATCAGATATACAATGAGCAGTTCTTC
14,-,-,TRBJ2-7,TRBV27,CASRVGGHSYEQYF,TGTGCCAGCAGGGTGGGGGGGCACTCCTACGAGCAGTACTTC
13,-,-,TRBJ2-2,TRBV10-1,CASSESLVGELFF,TGCGCCAGCAGTGAGTCCCTTGTCGGGGAGCTGTTTTTT
14,once,-,TRBJ2-5,TRBV7-9,CASSDHRAQETQYF,TGTGCCAGCAGCGACCACAGAGCGCAGGAGACCCAGTACTTC
15,-,TRBD2,TRBJ2-5,TRBV6-5,CASSYGDYWKETQYF,TGTGCCAGCAGTTACGGGGACTATTGGAAAGAGACCCAGTACTTC
14,once,TRBD2,TRBJ2-7,TRBV28,CASIGLAGGYEQYF,TGTGCCAGCATCGGACTAGCGGGAGGCTACGAGCAGTACTTC
15,-,TRBD2,TRBJ2-7,TRBV6-1,CASAGRTSSGYEQYF,TGTGCCAGCGCAGGCCGGACTAGCTCGGGCTACGAGCAGTACTTC
16,-,-,TRBJ2-3,TRBV5-1,CASSLAPPPSTDTQYF,TGCGCCAGCAGCTTGGCACCACCTCCTAGCACAGATACGCAGTATTTT
14,-,TRBD1,TRBJ1-4,TRBV18,CASSPDRSNEKLFF,TGTGCCAGCTCACCGGACAGGAGTAATGAAAAACTGTTTTTT